These 5 T cell receptor beta chains were sequenced from one sample in a study of T cells in Graves' hyperthyroidism and ophthalmopathy (dated by TCRdb to the late 2010s). The library was produced with multiplex PCR. Data came from an Illumina HiSeq 2000. TCR beta CDR3 regions were amplified from RNA transcripts. The first round of RT-PCR for the TCR CDR3 was performed with the HTBI primer set and the Qiagen OneStep RT-PCR kit. TCRdb handled the public reads itself, with Q25 trimming in fastp and clone calling in MiXCR, and kept productive beta chains. Identical CDR3 proteins give one entry, which carries the most common genes and DNA. In all, the sample holds around 340,000 distinct CDR3 sequences, and around 23% of those were seen once. In total, the top ten clones hold 50% to 65% of the sample. What was sequenced was blood. These TCRs come from a woman between 45 and 60 years old with Graves' hyperthyroidism.

The V and J genes are TRBV7-9 and TRBJ2-1, with 11 bases identical to TRBD2. The V and J ends lost 5 bases and 8 bases, in that order; junction bases with no gene match: 14. This CDR3 comprises 17 residues. In germline, CDR1 is SEHNR, CDR2 FQNEAQ (reference sequence). CDR3: CASSPSILAGGNDEQFF. In DNA form, the CDR3 reads TGTGCCAGCAGCCCATCGATATTAGCGGGAGGGAACGATGAGCAGTTCTTC.

This clonotype appeared many times. The V call is TRBV28, the J call TRBJ2-7, with D possibly being TRBD1 (6 bases). This CDR3 region has 13 residues. Germline loops: CDR1 MDHEN, CDR2 SYDVKM. Trimming shortened V by 6 bases and J by 6 bases, and 15 bases separated the two germline ends. In DNA, the CDR3 is TGTGCCAGCAGGCCTCAGGGGTCCGGCGAGCAGTACTTC. Residues: CASRPQGSGEQYF.

The V call is TRBV4-1, the J call TRBJ1-2; D gene unclear. The CDR3 is 14 amino acids. Germline V gene sequence: CDR1 MGHRA, CDR2 YSYEKL. The ends were cut back, 4 bases at V and 6 bases at J, with 15 bases in the middle. CDR3 sequence: CASSPLPLYHGYTF. CDR3 nucleotides: TGCGCCAGCAGCCCTCTGCCATTGTATCATGGCTACACCTTC.

Many counts were recorded for this clonotype. The V and J genes are TRBV6-6 and TRBJ1-1; D not resolved. This CDR3 is built from 14 residues. Germline CDR1 reads MNHNY; CDR2 reads SVGAGI (reference sequence). Trimming pared 2 bases from V and 1 base from J, leaving 8 bases between. As DNA, the CDR3 is TGTGCCAGCAGTTACGGTCAGAGGAACACTGAAGCTTTCTTT. Translating it yields CASSYGQRNTEAFF.

A few counts support this clonotype. The J gene is TRBJ1-2, the V gene TRBV15; 12 bases are shared with TRBD1. CDR1 is LNHNV and CDR2 is YYDKDF in the germline V gene (reference sequence). V was pared by 4 bases and J by 7 bases, with 13 bases of the junction left unmatched. CDR3 length: 17 residues. The CDR3 DNA reads TGTGCCACCAGCAAGCGAGAGGGACAGGGGGCATCTGGTGGCTACACCTTC. This translates into CATSKREGQGASGGYTF.